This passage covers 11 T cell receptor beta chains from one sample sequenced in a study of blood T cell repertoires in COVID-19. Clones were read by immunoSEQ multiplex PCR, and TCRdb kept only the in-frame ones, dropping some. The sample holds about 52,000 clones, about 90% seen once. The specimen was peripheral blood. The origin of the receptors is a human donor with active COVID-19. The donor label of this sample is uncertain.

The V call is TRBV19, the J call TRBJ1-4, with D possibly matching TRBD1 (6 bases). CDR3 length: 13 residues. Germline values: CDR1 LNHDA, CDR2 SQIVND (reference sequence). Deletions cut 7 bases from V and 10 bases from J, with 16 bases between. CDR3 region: CASTAGAAGKLFF. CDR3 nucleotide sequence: TGTGCCAGTACCGCGGGGGCAGCGGGAAAACTGTTTTTT.

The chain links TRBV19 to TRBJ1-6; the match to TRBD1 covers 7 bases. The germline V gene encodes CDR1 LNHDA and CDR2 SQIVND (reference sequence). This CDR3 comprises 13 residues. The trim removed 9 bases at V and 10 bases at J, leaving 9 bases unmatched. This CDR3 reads CASTDRFWSPLHF. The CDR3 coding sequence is TGTGCCAGCACGGACAGGTTCTGGTCACCCCTCCACTTT.

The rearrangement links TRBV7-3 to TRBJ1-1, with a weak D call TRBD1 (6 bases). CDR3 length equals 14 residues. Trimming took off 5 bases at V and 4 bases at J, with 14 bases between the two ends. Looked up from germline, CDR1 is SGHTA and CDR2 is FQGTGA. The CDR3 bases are TGTGCCAGCAGCCCACAGGGTGAGGGCACTGAAGCTTTCTTT. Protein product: CASSPQGEGTEAFF.

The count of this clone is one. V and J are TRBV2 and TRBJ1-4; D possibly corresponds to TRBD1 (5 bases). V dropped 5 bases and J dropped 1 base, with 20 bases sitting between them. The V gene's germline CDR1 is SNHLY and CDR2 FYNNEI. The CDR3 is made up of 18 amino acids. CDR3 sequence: CASSWGSPMVETNEKLFF. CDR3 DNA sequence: TGTGCCAGCAGTTGGGGCTCGCCCATGGTGGAAACTAATGAAAAACTGTTTTTT.

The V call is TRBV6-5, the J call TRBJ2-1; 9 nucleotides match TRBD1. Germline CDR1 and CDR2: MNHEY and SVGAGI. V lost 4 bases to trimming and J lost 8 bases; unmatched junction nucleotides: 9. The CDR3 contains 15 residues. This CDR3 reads CASSSGGTGNHEQFF. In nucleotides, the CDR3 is TGTGCCAGCAGTTCCGGCGGGACAGGGAACCATGAGCAGTTCTTC.

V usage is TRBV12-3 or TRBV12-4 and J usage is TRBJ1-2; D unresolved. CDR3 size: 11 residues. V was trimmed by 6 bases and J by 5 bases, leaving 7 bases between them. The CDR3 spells CASSRSYGYTF. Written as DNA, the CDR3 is TGTGCCAGCAGCCGGTCGTATGGCTACACCTTC.

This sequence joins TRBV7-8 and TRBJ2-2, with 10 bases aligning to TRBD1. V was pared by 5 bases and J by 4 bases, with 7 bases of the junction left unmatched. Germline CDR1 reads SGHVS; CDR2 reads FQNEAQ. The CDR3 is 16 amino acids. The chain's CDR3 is CASSPHWDRGTGELFF. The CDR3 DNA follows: TGTGCCAGCAGCCCCCACTGGGACAGGGGCACCGGGGAGCTGTTTTTT.

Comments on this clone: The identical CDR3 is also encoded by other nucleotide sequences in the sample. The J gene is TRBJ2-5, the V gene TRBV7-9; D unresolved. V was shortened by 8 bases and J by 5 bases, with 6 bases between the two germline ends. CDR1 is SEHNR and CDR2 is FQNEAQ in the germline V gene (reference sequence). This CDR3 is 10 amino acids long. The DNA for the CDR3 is TGTGCCAGCTCCCGGGAGACCCAGTACTTC. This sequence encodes CASSRETQYF. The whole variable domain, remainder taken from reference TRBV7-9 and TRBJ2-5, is DTGVSQNPRHKITKRGQNVTFRCDPISEHNRLYWYRQTLGQGPEFLTYFQNEAQLEKSRLLSDRFSAERPKGSFSTLEIQRTEQGDSAMYLCASSRETQYFGPGTRLLVL.

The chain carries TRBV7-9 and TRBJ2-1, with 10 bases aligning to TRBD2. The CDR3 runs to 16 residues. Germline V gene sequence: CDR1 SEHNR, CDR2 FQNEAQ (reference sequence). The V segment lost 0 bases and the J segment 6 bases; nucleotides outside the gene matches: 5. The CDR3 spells CASSLASSGGLNEQFF. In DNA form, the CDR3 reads TGTGCCAGCAGCTTAGCGTCTAGCGGGGGTCTCAATGAGCAGTTCTTC.

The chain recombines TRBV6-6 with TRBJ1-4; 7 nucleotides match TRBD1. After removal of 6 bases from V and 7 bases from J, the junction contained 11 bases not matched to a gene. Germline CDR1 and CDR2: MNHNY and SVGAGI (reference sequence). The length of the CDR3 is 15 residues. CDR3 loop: CASRFVDRVGEKLFF. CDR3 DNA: TGTGCCAGCAGATTCGTAGACAGGGTCGGTGAAAAACTGTTTTTT.

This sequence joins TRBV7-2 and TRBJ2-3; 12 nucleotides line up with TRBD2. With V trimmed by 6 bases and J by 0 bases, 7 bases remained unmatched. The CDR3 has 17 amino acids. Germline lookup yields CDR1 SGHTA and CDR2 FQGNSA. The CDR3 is CASRSRLAGVSTDTQYF. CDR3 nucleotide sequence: TGTGCCAGCAGGAGCCGACTAGCGGGGGTCAGCACAGATACGCAGTATTTT.